The next 2 T cell receptor beta chains were all read from a single sample in a study of T-cell reconstitution after alpha-beta-depleted transplantation in children. The library targeted TCRbeta and was prepared with unique molecular identifiers. TCRdb reanalysed the PCR reads using MiXCR and keeps one entry per CDR3 protein. This sample has approximately 100,000 distinct CDR3 sequences; 12% occur once, and the top ten carry more than 11%. Sample: PBMCs from the stem cell graft donor, taken from the stem cell graft. These receptors were collected from a human donor who donated a stem cell graft to a child with inherited bone marrow failure.

V is TRBV29-1 and J is TRBJ1-2; D not certain. The V and J ends lost 4 bases and 4 bases respectively, with 10 bases between them. This CDR3 spans 12 amino acids. Per the germline V gene, CDR1 is SQVTM and CDR2 is ANQGSEA. The CDR3 reads CSVGSDSYGYTF. CDR3 nucleotides: TGCAGCGTTGGGTCTGACTCCTATGGCTACACCTTC.

This clonotype was seen ten or more times. The gene calls are TRBV12-3 or TRBV12-4 and TRBJ2-1; a weak D match, TRBD2 (6 bases). V lost 7 bases to trimming and J lost 7 bases, with 35 bases between them. The CDR3 sequence is 20 residues long. The CDR3: CASTYRVAWVPGRRDNEQFF. For the CDR3, the DNA is TGTGCCAGCACCTACCGAGTGGCCTGGGTACCGGGACGGAGGGATAATGAGCAGTTCTTC.